The clone carrying this T cell receptor beta chain was counted ten times or more. Its antigen is undetermined. TCRdb re-called the 5' RACE reads through MiXCR, storing one row per CDR3 protein. The profile covers tens of thousands of distinct CDR3 sequences, with 3% to 4% appearing a single time and about 2% taken by the ten largest. The sample comes from a study of neurological immune-mediated disorders. The germline V gene has CDR1 SGHRS and CDR2 YFSETQ. Trimming removed 0 bases from V and 5 bases from J, with 11 bases in between. This CDR3 is 14 amino acids long. Libraries from sorted cells used 900,000 to 1,000,000 T cells (CD4+ or CD8+). Overall study results and limits: None of the CDR3 amino acid sequences in expanded clones turned up in more than one subject, which points to private repertoires in all groups. Among 34 multiple sclerosis patients, 18 had repertoires that phylogenetic grouping placed in one related-CDR3 cluster, a possible signature.

Material for sequencing was CD4+ T cells from blood. The clonotype was recovered from a woman in her thirties or forties with multiple sclerosis. The genes are TRBV5-1 and TRBJ1-2; D possibly corresponds to TRBD1 (6 bases). CDR3 nucleotide sequence: TGCGCCAGCAGCTTGGTTACAGGGAGTTATGGCTACACCTTC. It is translated as CASSLVTGSYGYTF. Variable domain in full (rest from reference TRBV5-1 and TRBJ1-2): KAGVTQTPRYLIKTRGQQVTLSCSPISGHRSVSWYQQTPGQGLQFLFEYFSETQRNKGNFPGRFSGRQFSNSRSEMNVSTLELGDSALYLCASSLVTGSYGYTFGSGTRLTVV.